The T cell receptor beta chain described here comes from a study of blood T cells in healthy people across ages. Study-wide results and limits: Bulk PBMC profiling left naive and antigen-experienced comparisons inconclusive. Diversity was higher, and naive CD4+ cells more numerous, in long-lived donors than in aged donors.

Each donor supplied around 10 milliliters of peripheral blood. With a J-beta primer mix and a sample-barcoded 5' primer, a second PCR ran 7 to 11 cycles. A minimum of 3 million CDR3-containing paired-end reads was obtained for each sample. TCRdb passed the 5' RACE reads through MiXCR, listing each CDR3 protein once. Of around 990,000 distinct CDR3 sequences in the sample, around two fifths were seen once. Between the trimmed V and J ends, which lost 9 bases and 2 bases, there was a span of 12 bases. Per germline, CDR1 KGHDR and CDR2 SFDVKD. This CDR3 is 14 amino acids long. A word on this clonotype: Its antigen is unidentified.

This chain joins TRBV24-1 and TRBJ2-2; possible D gene TRBD1, 5 bases. This clonotype was obtained from a young man in good health. Source material: blood. The CDR3 DNA sequence: TGTGCCACCGCGGACACATTAAACACCGGGGAGCTGTTTTTT. Encoded protein: CATADTLNTGELFF.